The sequence of this T cell receptor (beta chain) was determined in a study of T cell repertoires in ileal Crohn's disease. Clones were sequenced by immunoSEQ multiplex PCR, and TCRdb holds only the in-frame ones, with some missing. The profile shows roughly 3,200 clones, about two thirds of them singletons. This clone was detected only a few times. CDR3 length: 14 amino acids. Trimming stripped 2 bases from V and 6 bases from J, with 11 bases between. The germline V gene has CDR1 KGHSH and CDR2 LQKENI. The time point denotes: proximal margin of the surgical specimen (macroscopically non-inflamed). The sample consisted of ileal tissue. The TCR comes from an adult with Crohn's disease. This sequence joins TRBV18 and TRBJ1-5; D gene ambiguous. CDR3 region: CASSPGSEGQPQHF. The DNA for the CDR3 is TGTGCCAGCTCACCAGGGAGTGAAGGTCAGCCCCAGCATTTT.